This TCR beta chain was identified during a study of regulatory T cells in long-lasting Graves disease. Findings of the study overall: Comparison showed that persistent patients shared more public clonotypes (about 2,600) than new patients (roughly 1,000).

In this sample, this clonotype turned up a few times. Its antigen is unidentified. HTBI primers from iRepertoire and Arm-PCR of CDR3 regions yielded the TCR beta libraries. TCRdb re-derived calls from the multiplex PCR reads in MiXCR, one entry per CDR3 protein. The sample holds approximately 350,000 distinct CDR3 sequences; approximately 23% are singletons and the top ten take about 27%. Regarding time point: persistent/refractory GD, antithyroid drugs over 5 years with positive TRAb. With RNA extracted from PBMCs as input, the TCR library was made. Approximately 10-milliliter peripheral blood samples went into EDTA tubes. Sequences were derived from peripheral blood mononuclear cells (PBMCs), sampled when the disease was refractory, from a patient treated with antithyroid drugs. The TCR sequence derives from a woman in her 40s with Graves disease.

The CDR3 protein is CASSRPTGGVGNTIYF. DNA of the CDR3: TGTGCCAGCAGTCGACCGACAGGGGGCGTTGGAAACACCATATATTTT. This chain uses TRBV28 with TRBJ1-3; 10 positions agree with TRBD1. Per germline, CDR1 MDHEN and CDR2 SYDVKM. V shed 5 bases, J shed 3 bases, and the junction held 7 bases outside the gene matches. This CDR3 has 16 residues.